This passage covers 10 T cell receptor beta chains from one sample sequenced in a study of T cells in localized non-small cell lung cancer. Data came from immunoSEQ multiplex PCR; TCRdb stores just in-frame clones and leaves some out. The profile shows some 78,000 clones, roughly 86% of them singletons. The sample here was peripheral blood, taken before any cancer treatment. Source of these receptors: a man aged 40-75 years with stage I lung adenocarcinoma.

A word on this clone: Other DNA sequences within the sample encode an identical CDR3. V gene TRBV7-8 combines with J gene TRBJ2-2; no firm D call. Germline V gives CDR1 SGHVS, CDR2 FQNEAQ. V shed 3 bases and J shed 5 bases, with 7 bases lying between them. The CDR3 is 13 amino acids. The CDR3 nucleotides are TGTGCCAGCAGCTTTGATCGGACCGGGGAGCTGTTTTTT. Protein sequence: CASSFDRTGELFF.

This clone occurred a few times. The rearrangement joins TRBV19 to TRBJ1-1; D remains unclear. Germline V CDR1 and CDR2: LNHDA, SQIVND (reference sequence). The CDR3 extends over 14 amino acids. The V gene lost 1 base and the J gene lost 4 bases, with 10 bases spanning the gap. The CDR3 DNA sequence: TGTGCCAGTAGTATAGGAATCGGAGGCACTGAAGCTTTCTTT. The encoded protein is CASSIGIGGTEAFF. Filled out from reference TRBV19 and TRBJ1-1, the complete variable domain reads DGGITQSPKYLFRKEGQNVTLSCEQNLNHDAMYWYRQDPGQGLRLIYYSQIVNDFQKGDIAEGYSVSREKKESFPLTVTSAQKNPTAFYLCASSIGIGGTEAFFGQGTRLTVV.

The chain joins TRBV7-2 to TRBJ2-7, with D perhaps given as TRBD1 or TRBD2 (6 bases each). V was cut by 1 base and J by 2 bases, with 18 bases left in between. The CDR3 spans 17 residues. Germline V gives CDR1 SGHTA, CDR2 FQGNSA. CDR3 loop: CASSLGGPGTAPYEQYF. CDR3 coding DNA: TGTGCCAGCAGCTTAGGGGGGCCCGGGACTGCCCCCTACGAGCAGTACTTC.

The chain uses TRBV7-9 and TRBJ2-3; no definite D call. Germline V CDR1 and CDR2: SEHNR, FQNEAQ (reference sequence). The CDR3 is made up of 13 amino acids. Deletions cut 5 bases from V and 8 bases from J, with 14 bases between. The CDR3 protein is CASSPGRAATQYF. DNA of the CDR3: TGTGCCAGCAGCCCCGGACGGGCGGCTACGCAGTATTTT.

This chain joins TRBV5-5 and TRBJ2-2, with TRBD2 as a possible D gene (5 bases). The V end was cut by 2 bases, the J end by 4 bases, with 15 bases between. Germline loops: CDR1 SGHKS, CDR2 YYEKEE (reference sequence). This CDR3 spans 16 amino acids. Written as DNA, the CDR3 is TGTGCCAGCAGCTTTTCAGTCCTCCGGGGCACCGGGGAGCTGTTTTTT. This encodes CASSFSVLRGTGELFF.

This clone has just one count. The chain uses TRBV18 and TRBJ2-2; either TRBD1 or TRBD2 may supply D (5 bases each). The V gene's germline CDR1 is KGHSH and CDR2 LQKENI. CDR3 length: 16 amino acids. Trimming pared 5 bases from V and 6 bases from J, leaving 19 bases between. The CDR3 DNA sequence: TGTGCCAGCTCAGAGAATTCGGGGCCGATGGCCGGGGAGCTGTTTTTT. Protein: CASSENSGPMAGELFF.

The V call is TRBV28, the J call TRBJ2-4; tentatively, D is TRBD2 (6 bases). From germline, CDR1 is MDHEN and CDR2 SYDVKM. The CDR3 runs 16 residues. The V and J ends lost 2 bases and 0 bases respectively, with 11 bases between them. This CDR3 is CASSLGGTLAKNIQYF. CDR3 sequence (DNA): TGTGCCAGCAGTTTAGGGGGGACCCTAGCCAAAAACATTCAGTACTTC.

The chain couples TRBV28 to TRBJ1-5; maybe TRBD1 (6 bases). Between the trimmed V and J ends, which lost 2 bases and 7 bases, there was a span of 18 bases. This CDR3 spans 16 amino acids. The germline gives CDR1 MDHEN, CDR2 SYDVKM. In nucleotides, the CDR3 is TGTGCCAGCAGTTTACGGGGGGGCGCGGGCAGACAGCCCCAGCATTTT. Protein sequence: CASSLRGGAGRQPQHF.

This rearrangement joins TRBV9 to TRBJ2-1; 7 nucleotides line up with TRBD2. V shed 0 bases, J shed 8 bases, and the junction held 11 bases outside the gene matches. The CDR3 has 16 amino acids. Germline V lookup: CDR1 SGDLS, CDR2 YYNGEE. This CDR3 reads CASSVAGGGTSDEQFF. CDR3 nucleotide sequence: TGTGCCAGCAGCGTAGCTGGGGGGGGGACCTCAGATGAGCAGTTCTTC. Full variable domain (missing parts from reference TRBV9 and TRBJ2-1): DSGVTQTPKHLITATGQRVTLRCSPRSGDLSVYWYQQSLDQGLQFLIQYYNGEERAKGNILERFSAQQFPDLHSELNLSSLELGDSALYFCASSVAGGGTSDEQFFGPGTRLTVL.

In DNA form, the CDR3 reads TGTGCCAGCAGGGGATCGACAGGCCCCCAAGAGACCCAGTACTTC. Translation gives CASRGSTGPQETQYF. The V call is TRBV6-5, the J call TRBJ2-5; D perhaps matches TRBD1 (6 bases). CDR3 length: 15 residues. Germline-derived CDR1 and CDR2 are MNHEY and SVGAGI. Trimming cost V 6 bases and J 1 base, with 15 bases left between them.